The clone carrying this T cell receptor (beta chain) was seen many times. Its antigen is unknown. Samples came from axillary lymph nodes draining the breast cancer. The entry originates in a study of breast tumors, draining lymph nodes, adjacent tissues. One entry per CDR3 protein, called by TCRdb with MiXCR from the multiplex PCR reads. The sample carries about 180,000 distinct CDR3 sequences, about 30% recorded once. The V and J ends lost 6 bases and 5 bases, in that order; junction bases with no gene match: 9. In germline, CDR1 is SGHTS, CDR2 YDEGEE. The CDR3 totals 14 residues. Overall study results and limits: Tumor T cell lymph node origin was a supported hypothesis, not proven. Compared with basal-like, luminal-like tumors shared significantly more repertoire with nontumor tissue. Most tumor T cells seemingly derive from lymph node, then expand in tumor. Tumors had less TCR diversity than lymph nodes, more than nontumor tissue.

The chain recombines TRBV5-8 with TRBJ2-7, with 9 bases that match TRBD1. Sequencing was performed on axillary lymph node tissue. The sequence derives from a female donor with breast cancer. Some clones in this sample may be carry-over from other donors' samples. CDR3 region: CASKNPGTGNEQYF. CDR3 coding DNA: TGTGCCAGCAAAAACCCCGGGACAGGGAACGAGCAGTACTTC.